This TCR beta chain was retrieved from a study of blood T cell repertoires in COVID-19. Study summary: The origin of the acute and convalescent COVID-19 samples was the United States, Italy and Spain. PBMCs, B-cell-depleted T cells, or T cells were the source of the cDNA or gDNA that made up the material.

Original data processing: Amplification of reference gene primers was used by the study to estimate nucleated cell counts. Sequencing used immunoSEQ multiplex PCR; TCRdb keeps in-frame clones, though not all of them. Clonal size and the V and J genes are those of that table, whereas D and trimming came from the DNA. The data contain under 50,000 clones, about nine tenths of them singletons. The CDR3 covers 15 residues. V dropped 6 bases and J dropped 2; count of bases not matched to a gene: 10. The germline gives CDR1 MNHNY, CDR2 SVGAGI (reference sequence). The receptor was isolated from a human donor in a cohort sampled during active COVID-19. Sequencing was carried out using peripheral blood. The V gene is TRBV6-6, the J gene TRBJ2-7; 7 nucleotides match TRBD1. The CDR3 DNA is TGTGCCAGCAGGGCCTGGTCGGACAGGCCCTACGAGCAGTACTTC. Residues: CASRAWSDRPYEQYF.